This T cell receptor (beta chain) was documented in a study of T cell responses to AZD1222 COVID-19 vaccine. The CDR3 spans 15 residues. The germline V gene encodes CDR1 SGHDT and CDR2 YYEEEE. Trimming shortened V by 4 bases and J by 5 bases, and 13 bases separated the two germline ends. TCRdb's copy holds only in-frame clones and misses some; the assay was immunoSEQ multiplex PCR. The table has about 83,000 clones, 86% seen once; the top ten hold more than 8.5%. This sequence originates from an adult in good health. The gene calls are TRBV5-6 and TRBJ1-6; D not resolved. The sequenced sample was peripheral blood, obtained on day 0 of AZD1222 vaccination. CDR3 loop: CASSIGRTNNSPLHF. CDR3 coding DNA: TGTGCCAGCAGCATCGGACGGACCAATAATTCACCCCTCCACTTT.